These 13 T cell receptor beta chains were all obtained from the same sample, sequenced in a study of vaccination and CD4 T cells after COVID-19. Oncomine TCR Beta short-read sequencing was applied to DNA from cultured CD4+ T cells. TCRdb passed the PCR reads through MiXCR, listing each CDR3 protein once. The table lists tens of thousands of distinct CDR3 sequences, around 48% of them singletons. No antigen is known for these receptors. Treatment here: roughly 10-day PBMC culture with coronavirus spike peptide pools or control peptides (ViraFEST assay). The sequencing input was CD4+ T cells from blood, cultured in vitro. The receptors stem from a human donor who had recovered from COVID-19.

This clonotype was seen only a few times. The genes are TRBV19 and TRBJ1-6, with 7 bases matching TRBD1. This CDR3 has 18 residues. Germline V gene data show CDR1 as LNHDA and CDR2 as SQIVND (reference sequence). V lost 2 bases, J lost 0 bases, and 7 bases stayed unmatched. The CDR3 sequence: CASSIQGGRLSYNSPLHF. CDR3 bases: TGTGCCAGTAGTATACAAGGGGGCAGACTCTCCTATAATTCACCCCTCCACTTT.

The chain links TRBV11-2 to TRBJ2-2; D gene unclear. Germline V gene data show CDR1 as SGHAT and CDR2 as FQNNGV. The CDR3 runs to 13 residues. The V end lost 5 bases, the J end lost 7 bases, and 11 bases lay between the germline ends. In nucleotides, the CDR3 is TGTGCCAGCAGCCGCGGATACGACGGGGAGCTGTTTTTT. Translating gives CASSRGYDGELFF. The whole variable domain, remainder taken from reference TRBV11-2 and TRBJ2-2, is EAGVAQSPRYKIIEKRQSVAFWCNPISGHATLYWYQQILGQGPKLLIQFQNNGVVDDSQLPKDRFSAERLKGVDSTLKIQPAKLEDSAVYLCASSRGYDGELFFGEGSRLTVL.

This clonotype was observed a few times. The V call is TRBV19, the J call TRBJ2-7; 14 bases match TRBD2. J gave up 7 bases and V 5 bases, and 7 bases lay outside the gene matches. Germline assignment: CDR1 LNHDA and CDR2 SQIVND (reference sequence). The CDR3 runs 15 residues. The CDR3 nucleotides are TGTGCCAGTAGTCGGGGACTAGCGGGAGTAGGGGAGCAGTACTTC. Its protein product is CASSRGLAGVGEQYF.

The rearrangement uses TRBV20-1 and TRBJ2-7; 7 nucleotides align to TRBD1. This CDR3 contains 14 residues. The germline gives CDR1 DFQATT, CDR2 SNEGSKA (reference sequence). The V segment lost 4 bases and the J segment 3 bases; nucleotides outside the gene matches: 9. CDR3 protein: CSAKTRQGHYEQYF. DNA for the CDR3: TGCAGTGCTAAAACCCGACAGGGCCACTACGAGCAGTACTTC.

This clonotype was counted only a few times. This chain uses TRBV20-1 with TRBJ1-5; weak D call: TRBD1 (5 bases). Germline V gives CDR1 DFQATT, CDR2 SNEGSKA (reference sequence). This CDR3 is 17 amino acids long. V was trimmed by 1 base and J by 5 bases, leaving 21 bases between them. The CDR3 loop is CSARGLGTTRKDQPQHF. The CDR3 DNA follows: TGCAGTGCTAGAGGCCTGGGGACGACACGGAAAGATCAGCCCCAGCATTTT.

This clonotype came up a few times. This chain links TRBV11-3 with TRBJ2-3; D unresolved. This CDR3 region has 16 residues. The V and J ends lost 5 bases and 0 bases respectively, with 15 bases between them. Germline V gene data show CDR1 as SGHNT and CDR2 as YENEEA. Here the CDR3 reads CASSLPVGSSTDTQYF. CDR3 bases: TGTGCCAGCAGCCTACCAGTGGGGTCTAGCACAGATACGCAGTATTTT.

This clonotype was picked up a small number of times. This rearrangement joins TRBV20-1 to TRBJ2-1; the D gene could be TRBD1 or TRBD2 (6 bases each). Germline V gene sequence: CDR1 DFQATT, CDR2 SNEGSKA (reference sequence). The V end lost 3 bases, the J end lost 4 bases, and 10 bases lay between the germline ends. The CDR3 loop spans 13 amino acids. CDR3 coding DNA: TGCAGTGCTAGGAGGGGGAGGTACAATGAGCAGTTCTTC. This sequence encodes CSARRGRYNEQFF.

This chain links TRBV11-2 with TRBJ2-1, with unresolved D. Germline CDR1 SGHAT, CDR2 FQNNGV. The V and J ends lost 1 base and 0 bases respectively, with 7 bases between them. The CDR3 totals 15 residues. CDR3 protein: CASSLGISSYNEQFF. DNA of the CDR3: TGTGCCAGCAGCTTAGGGATAAGCTCCTACAATGAGCAGTTCTTC.

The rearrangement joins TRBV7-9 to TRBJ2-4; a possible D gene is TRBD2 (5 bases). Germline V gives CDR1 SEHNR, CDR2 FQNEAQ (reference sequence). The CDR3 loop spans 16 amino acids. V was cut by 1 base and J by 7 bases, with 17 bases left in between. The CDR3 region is CASSLVGAPPRNIQYF. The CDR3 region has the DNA TGTGCCAGCAGCTTAGTGGGAGCACCCCCCAGGAACATTCAGTACTTC. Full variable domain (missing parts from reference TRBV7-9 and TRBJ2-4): DTGVSQNPRHKITKRGQNVTFRCDPISEHNRLYWYRQTLGQGPEFLTYFQNEAQLEKSRLLSDRFSAERPKGSFSTLEIQRTEQGDSAMYLCASSLVGAPPRNIQYFGAGTRLSVL.

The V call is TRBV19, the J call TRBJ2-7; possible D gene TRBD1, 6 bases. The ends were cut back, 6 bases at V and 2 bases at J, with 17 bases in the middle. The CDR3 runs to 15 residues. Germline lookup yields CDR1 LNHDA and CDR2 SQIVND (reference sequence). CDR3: CASSLRPGHTYEQYF. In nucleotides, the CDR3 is TGTGCCAGTAGCCTCAGGCCGGGACATACCTACGAGCAGTACTTC.

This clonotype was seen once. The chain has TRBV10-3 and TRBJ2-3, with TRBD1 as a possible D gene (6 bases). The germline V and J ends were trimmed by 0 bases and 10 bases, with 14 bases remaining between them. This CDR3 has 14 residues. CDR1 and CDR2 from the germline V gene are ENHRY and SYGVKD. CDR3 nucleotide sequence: TGTGCCATCAGTGAGTCGGGCACACAGGGTTCGCAGTATTTT. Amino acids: CAISESGTQGSQYF.

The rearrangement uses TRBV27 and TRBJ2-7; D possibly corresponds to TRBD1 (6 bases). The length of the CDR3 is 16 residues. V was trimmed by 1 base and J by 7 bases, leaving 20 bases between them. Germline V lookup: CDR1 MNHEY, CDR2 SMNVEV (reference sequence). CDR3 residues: CASSLLLGQGQGEQYF. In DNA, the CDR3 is TGTGCCAGCAGTTTATTATTGGGCCAGGGGCAGGGGGAGCAGTACTTC.

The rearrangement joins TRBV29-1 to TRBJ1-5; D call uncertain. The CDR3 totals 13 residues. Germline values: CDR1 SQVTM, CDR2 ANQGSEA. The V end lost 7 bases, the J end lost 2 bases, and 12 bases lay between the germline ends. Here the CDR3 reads CSAEVDGNQPQHF. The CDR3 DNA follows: TGCAGCGCCGAGGTGGACGGCAATCAGCCCCAGCATTTT.